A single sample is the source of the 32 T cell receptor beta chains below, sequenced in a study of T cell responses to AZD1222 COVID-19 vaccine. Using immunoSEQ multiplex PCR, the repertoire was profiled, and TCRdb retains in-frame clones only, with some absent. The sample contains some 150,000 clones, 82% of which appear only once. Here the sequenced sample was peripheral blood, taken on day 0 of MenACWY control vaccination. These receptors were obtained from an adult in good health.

The CDR3 region has the DNA TGCAGCGTTGAAGTGGGGGGGCTGGGGCTTGAAGCTTTCTTT. This sequence encodes CSVEVGGLGLEAFF. This chain links TRBV29-1 with TRBJ1-1; weak D call: TRBD1 (6 bases). The CDR3 runs to 14 residues. Germline lookup yields CDR1 SQVTM and CDR2 ANQGSEA. V lost 1 base, J lost 7 bases, and 16 bases lay in between.

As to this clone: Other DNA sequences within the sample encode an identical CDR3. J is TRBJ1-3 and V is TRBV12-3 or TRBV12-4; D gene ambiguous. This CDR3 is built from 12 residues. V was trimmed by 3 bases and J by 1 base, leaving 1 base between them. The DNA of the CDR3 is TGTGCCAGCAGTTTGTCTGGAAACACCATATATTTT. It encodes CASSLSGNTIYF.

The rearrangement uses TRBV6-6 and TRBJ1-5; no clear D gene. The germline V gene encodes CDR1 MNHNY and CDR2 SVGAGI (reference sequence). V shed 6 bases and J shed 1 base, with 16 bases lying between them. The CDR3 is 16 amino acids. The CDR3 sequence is CASSPDPLGSNQPQHF. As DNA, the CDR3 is TGTGCCAGCAGCCCTGACCCCTTGGGGAGCAATCAGCCCCAGCATTTT.

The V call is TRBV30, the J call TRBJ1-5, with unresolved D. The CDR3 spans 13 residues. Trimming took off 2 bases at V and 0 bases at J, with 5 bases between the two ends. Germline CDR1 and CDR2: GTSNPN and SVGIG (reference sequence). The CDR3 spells CAWSPDSNQPQHF. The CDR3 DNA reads TGTGCCTGGAGTCCGGATAGCAATCAGCCCCAGCATTTT. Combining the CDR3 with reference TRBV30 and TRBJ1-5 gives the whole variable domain SQTIHQWPATLVQPVGSPLSLECTVEGTSNPNLYWYRQAAGRGLQLLFYSVGIGQISSEVPQNLSASRPQDRQFILSSKKLLLSDSGFYLCAWSPDSNQPQHFGDGTRLSIL.

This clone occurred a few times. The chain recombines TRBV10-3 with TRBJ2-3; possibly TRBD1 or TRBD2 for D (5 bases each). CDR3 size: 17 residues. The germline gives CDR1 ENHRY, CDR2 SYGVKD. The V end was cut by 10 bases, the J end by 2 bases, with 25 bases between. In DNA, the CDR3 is TGTGCCACCTACCCAACATCAACGGGACGGCCCACAGATACGCAGTATTTT. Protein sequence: CATYPTSTGRPTDTQYF.

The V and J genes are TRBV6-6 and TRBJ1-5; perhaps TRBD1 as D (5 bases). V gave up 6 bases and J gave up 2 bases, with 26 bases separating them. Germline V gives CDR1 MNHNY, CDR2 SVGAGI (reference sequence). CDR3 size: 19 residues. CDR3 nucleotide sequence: TGTGCCAGCAGCTCTGCCGGCAGGGAAGGTCGGCGTGGCAATCAGCCCCAGCATTTT. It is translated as CASSSAGREGRRGNQPQHF.

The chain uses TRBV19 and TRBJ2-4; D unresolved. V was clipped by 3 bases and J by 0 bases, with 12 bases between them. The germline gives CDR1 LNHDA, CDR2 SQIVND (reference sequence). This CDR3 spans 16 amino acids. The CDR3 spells CASSMDGNLAKNIQYF. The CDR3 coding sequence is TGTGCCAGTAGTATGGACGGTAATCTAGCCAAAAACATTCAGTACTTC.

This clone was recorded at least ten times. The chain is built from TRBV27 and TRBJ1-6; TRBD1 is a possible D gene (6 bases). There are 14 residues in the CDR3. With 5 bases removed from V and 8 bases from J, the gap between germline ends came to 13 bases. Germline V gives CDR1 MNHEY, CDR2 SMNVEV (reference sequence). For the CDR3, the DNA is TGTGCCAGCAGTATACAGGGTCTTGATTCACCCCTCCACTTT. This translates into CASSIQGLDSPLHF.

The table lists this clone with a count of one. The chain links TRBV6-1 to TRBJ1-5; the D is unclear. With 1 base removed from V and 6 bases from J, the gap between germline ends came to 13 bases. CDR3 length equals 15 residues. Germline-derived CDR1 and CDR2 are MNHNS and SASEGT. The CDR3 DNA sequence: TGTGCCAGCAGTGAAGGACTTCTTGCTCGTCAGCCCCAGCATTTT. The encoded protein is CASSEGLLARQPQHF.

CDR3 nucleotide sequence: TGTGCCACCAGGGCAGGGATTGGCATCTCGAACACTGAAGCTTTCTTT. Protein product: CATRAGIGISNTEAFF. The rearrangement uses TRBV15 and TRBJ1-1; perhaps TRBD1 as D (5 bases). The germline V gene has CDR1 LNHNV and CDR2 YYDKDF (reference sequence). V dropped 6 bases and J dropped 1 base, with 18 bases sitting between them. The CDR3 runs to 16 residues.

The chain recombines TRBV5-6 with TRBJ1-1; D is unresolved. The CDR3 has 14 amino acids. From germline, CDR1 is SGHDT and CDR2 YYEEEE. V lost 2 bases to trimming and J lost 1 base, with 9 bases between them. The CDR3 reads CASSLGQRNTEAFF. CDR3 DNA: TGTGCCAGCAGCTTAGGGCAGAGGAACACTGAAGCTTTCTTT.

The CDR3 DNA is TGTGCCAGCAGCCGGGACAGGGTTACTCCTGGCTACACCTTC. Translation: CASSRDRVTPGYTF. This chain connects TRBV3-1 (or the pseudogene TRBV3-2) to TRBJ1-2, with 9 nucleotides matching TRBD1. V lost 4 bases, J lost 7 bases, and 7 bases stayed unmatched. The CDR3 is 14 amino acids. Germline loops: CDR1 LGHDT, CDR2 YNNKEL (reference sequence).

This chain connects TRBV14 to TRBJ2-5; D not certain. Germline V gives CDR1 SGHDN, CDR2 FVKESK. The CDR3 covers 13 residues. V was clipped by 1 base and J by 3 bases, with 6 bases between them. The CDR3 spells CASSQGTEETQYF. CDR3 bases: TGTGCCAGCAGCCAAGGAACGGAAGAGACCCAGTACTTC.

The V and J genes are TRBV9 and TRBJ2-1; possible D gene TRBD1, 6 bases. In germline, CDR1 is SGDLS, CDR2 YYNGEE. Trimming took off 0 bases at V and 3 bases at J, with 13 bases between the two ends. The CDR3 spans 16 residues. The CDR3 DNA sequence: TGTGCCAGCAGCGTAGTGGGGGACAACAACTACAATGAGCAGTTCTTC. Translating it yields CASSVVGDNNYNEQFF. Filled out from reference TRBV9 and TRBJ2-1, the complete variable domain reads DSGVTQTPKHLITATGQRVTLRCSPRSGDLSVYWYQQSLDQGLQFLIQYYNGEERAKGNILERFSAQQFPDLHSELNLSSLELGDSALYFCASSVVGDNNYNEQFFGPGTRLTVL.

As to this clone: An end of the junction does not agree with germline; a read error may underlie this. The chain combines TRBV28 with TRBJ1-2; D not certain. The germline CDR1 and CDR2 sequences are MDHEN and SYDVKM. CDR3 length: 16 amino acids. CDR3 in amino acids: CASSLRAGLPSYGYAF. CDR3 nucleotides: TGTGCCAGCAGTTTAAGGGCAGGACTTCCCTCATATGGCTACGCCTTC.

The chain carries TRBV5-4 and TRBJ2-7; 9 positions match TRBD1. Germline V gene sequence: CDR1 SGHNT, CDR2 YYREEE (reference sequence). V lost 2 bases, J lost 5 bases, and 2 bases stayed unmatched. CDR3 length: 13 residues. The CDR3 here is CASSLTGGHEQYF. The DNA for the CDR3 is TGTGCCAGCAGCTTAACAGGGGGCCACGAGCAGTACTTC. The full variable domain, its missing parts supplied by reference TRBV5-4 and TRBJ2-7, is ETGVTQSPTHLIKTRGQQVTLRCSSQSGHNTVSWYQQALGQGPQFIFQYYREEENGRGNFPPRFSGLQFPNYSSELNVNALELDDSALYLCASSLTGGHEQYFGPGTRLTVT.

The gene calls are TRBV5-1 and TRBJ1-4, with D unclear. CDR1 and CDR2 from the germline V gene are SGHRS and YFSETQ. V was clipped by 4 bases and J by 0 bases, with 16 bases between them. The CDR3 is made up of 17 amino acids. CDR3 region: CASSRSGATATNEKLFF. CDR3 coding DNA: TGCGCCAGCAGCCGGTCGGGCGCCACCGCAACTAATGAAAAACTGTTTTTT.

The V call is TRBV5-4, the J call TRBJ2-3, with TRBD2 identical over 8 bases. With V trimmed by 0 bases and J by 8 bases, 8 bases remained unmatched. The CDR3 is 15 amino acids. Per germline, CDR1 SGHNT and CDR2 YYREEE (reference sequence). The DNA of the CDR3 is TGTGCCAGCAGCTTGGTGGCGCGGGGGGATAGTACGCAGTATTTT. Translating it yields CASSLVARGDSTQYF.

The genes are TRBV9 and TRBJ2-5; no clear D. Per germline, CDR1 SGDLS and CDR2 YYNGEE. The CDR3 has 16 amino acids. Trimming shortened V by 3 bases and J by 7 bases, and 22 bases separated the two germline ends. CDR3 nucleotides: TGTGCCAGCAGCGATAATCAAGTTAACAGAGTAGGGACCCAGTACTTC. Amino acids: CASSDNQVNRVGTQYF.

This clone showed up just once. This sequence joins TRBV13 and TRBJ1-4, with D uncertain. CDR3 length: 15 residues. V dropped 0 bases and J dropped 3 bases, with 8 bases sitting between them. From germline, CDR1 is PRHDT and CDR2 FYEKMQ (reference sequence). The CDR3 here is CASSLGDTPNEKLFF. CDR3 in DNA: TGTGCCAGCAGCTTAGGCGACACGCCTAATGAAAAACTGTTTTTT.

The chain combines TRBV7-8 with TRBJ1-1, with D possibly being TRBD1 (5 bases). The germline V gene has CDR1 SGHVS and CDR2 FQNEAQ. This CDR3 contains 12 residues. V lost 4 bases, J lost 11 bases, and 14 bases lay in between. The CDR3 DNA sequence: TGTGCCAGCAGCTACCCTCCGGGGCGGGCTTTCTTT. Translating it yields CASSYPPGRAFF. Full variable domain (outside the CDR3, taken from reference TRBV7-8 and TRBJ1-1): GAGVSQSPRYKVAKRGQDVALRCDPISGHVSLFWYQQALGQGPEFLTYFQNEAQLDKSGLPSDRFFAERPEGSVSTLKIQRTQQEDSAVYLCASSYPPGRAFFGQGTRLTVV.

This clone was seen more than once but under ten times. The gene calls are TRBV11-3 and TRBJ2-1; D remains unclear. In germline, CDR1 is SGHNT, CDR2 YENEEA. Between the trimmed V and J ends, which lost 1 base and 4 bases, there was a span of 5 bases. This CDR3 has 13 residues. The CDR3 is CASSLGVYNEQFF. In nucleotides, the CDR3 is TGTGCCAGCAGCTTAGGGGTGTACAATGAGCAGTTCTTC.

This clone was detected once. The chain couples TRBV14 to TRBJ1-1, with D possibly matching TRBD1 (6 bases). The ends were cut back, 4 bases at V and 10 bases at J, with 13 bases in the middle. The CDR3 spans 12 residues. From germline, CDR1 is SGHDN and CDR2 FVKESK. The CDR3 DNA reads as TGTGCCAGCAGCCCTGGACAGTTTGTAGCTTTCTTT. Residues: CASSPGQFVAFF. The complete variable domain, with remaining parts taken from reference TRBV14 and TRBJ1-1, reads EAGVTQFPSHSVIEKGQTVTLRCDPISGHDNLYWYRRVMGKEIKFLLHFVKESKQDESGMPNNRFLAERTGGTYSTLKVQPAELEDSGVYFCASSPGQFVAFFGQGTRLTVV.

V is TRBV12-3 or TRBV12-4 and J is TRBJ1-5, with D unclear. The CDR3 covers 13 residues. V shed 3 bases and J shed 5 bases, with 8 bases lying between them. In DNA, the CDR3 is TGTGCCAGCAGTTTTACGGGGTATCAGCCCCAGCATTTT. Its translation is CASSFTGYQPQHF.

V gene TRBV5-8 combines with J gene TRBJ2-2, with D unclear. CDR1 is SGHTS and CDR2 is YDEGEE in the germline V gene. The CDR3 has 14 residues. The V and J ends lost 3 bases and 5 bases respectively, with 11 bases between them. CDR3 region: CASSSGLRTGELFF. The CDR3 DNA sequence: TGTGCCAGCAGCTCCGGGCTTCGGACCGGGGAGCTGTTTTTT.

The chain's CDR3 is CASSFFGHLNTGELFF. The CDR3, as DNA: TGTGCCAGCAGCTTCTTTGGGCATCTAAACACCGGGGAGCTGTTTTTT. The chain is built from TRBV7-9 and TRBJ2-2, with D unresolved. The CDR3 extends over 16 amino acids. Germline CDR1 and CDR2: SEHNR and FQNEAQ (reference sequence). The germline V and J ends were trimmed by 3 bases and 2 bases, with 13 bases remaining between them.

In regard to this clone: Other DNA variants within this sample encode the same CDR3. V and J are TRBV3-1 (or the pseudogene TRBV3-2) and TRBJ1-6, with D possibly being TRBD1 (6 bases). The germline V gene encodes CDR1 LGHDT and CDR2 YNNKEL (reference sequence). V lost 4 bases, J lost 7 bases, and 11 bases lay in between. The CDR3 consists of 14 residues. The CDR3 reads CASSRGQLNSPLHF. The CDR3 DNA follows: TGTGCCAGCAGCCGTGGACAGTTAAATTCACCCCTCCACTTT.

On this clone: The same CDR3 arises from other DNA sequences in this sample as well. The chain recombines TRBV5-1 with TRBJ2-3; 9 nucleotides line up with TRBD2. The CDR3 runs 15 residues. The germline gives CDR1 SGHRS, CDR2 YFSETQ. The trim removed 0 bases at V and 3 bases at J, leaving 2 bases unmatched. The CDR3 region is CASSLGLAGTDTQYF. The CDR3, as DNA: TGCGCCAGCAGCTTGGGGCTAGCGGGGACAGATACGCAGTATTTT.

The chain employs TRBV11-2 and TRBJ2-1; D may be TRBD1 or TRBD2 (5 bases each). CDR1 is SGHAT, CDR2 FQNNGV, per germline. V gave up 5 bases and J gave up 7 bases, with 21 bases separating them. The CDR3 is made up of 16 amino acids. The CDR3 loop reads CASSQVPGAFGNEQFF. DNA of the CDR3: TGTGCCAGCAGCCAAGTGCCCGGGGCTTTCGGAAATGAGCAGTTCTTC.

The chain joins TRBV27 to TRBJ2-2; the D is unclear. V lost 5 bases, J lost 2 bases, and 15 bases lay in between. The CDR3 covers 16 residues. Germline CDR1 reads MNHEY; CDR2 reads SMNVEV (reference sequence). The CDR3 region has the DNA TGTGCCAGCAGTCTAGTTCTCGGGCAAAACACCGGGGAGCTGTTTTTT. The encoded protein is CASSLVLGQNTGELFF.

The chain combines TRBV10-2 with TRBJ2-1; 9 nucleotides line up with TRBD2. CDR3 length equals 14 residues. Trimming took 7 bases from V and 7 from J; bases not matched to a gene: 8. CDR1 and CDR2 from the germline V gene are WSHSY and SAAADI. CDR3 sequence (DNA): TGCGCCAGCACCGGTGGCGGGGGGGTGAATGAGCAGTTCTTC. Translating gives CASTGGGGVNEQFF.

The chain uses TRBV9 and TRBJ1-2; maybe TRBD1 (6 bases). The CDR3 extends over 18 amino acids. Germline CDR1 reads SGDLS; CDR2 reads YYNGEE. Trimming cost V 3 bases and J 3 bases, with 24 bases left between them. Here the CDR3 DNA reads TGTGCCAGCAGCGCTGCACCCCCCCGGGCAGGGGATTACTATGGCTACACCTTC. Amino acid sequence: CASSAAPPRAGDYYGYTF.